This entry features one T cell receptor (beta chain) sequence. Per the study methods: Estimation of nucleated cell counts was performed using reference gene primer amplification. TCRdb's copy holds only in-frame clones and misses some; the assay was immunoSEQ multiplex PCR. Clone size and the V and J calls come from that table; the DNA yielded D and trimming. The table shows 270,000 or so clones, with about 90% occurring only once. V shed 4 bases and J shed 7 bases, with 15 bases lying between them. This CDR3 has 14 residues. Germline CDR1 is SGDLS and CDR2 is YYNGEE. The data derive from a study of blood T cell repertoires in COVID-19. Seattle-derived patients entered the study during active infection and were followed longitudinally.

Sample: peripheral blood. The chain couples TRBV9 to TRBJ1-5; D is unresolved. This TCR was sampled from a woman aged 60-70 years with COVID-19, enrolled during active disease. The CDR3 DNA sequence: TGTGCCAGCAGCCAACGTGGCGGGCAACAGCCCCAGCATTTT. It encodes CASSQRGGQQPQHF.